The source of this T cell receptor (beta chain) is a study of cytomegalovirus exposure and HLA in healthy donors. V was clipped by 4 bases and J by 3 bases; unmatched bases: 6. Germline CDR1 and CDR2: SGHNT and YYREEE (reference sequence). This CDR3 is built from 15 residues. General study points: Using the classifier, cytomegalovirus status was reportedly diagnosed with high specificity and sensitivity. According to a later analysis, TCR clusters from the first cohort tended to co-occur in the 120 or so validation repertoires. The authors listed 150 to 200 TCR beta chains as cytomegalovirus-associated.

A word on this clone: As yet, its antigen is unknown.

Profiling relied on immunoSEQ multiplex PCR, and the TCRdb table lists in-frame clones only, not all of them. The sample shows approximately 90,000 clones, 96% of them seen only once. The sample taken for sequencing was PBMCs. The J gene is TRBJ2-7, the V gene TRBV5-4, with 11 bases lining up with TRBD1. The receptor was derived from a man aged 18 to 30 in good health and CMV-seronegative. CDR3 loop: CASSRGQGGDYEQYF. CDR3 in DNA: TGTGCCAGCAGCAGGGGACAGGGGGGAGACTACGAGCAGTACTTC.